Given below is one T cell receptor (beta chain) in context. Its antigen is as yet unknown. The time point here: week 47, end of study. A single vaccine dose contained 300 ug of mutant IDH1 20-mer peptide, and topical imiquimod was used with it. The sample originates from a study of a mutant IDH1 vaccine in newly diagnosed glioma. Study at large: Treated patients comprised 62.5% males and 37.5% females, mean age 40.4 years.

The CDR3 has 13 amino acids. Per germline, CDR1 SNHLY and CDR2 FYNNEI. V dropped 4 bases and J dropped 0 bases, with 6 bases sitting between them. Sequenced by immunoSEQ multiplex PCR; TCRdb stores in-frame clones only, minus some. The sample lists 55,000 to 65,000 clones, around 75% seen once, with around 5% in the top ten. The source of this sequence is a man aged 50 or older with glioma. The chain combines TRBV2 with TRBJ1-2, with no clear D. Sequencing used PBMCs, obtained from a glioma patient whose treatment included an IDH1 peptide vaccine. In DNA form, the CDR3 reads TGTGCCAGCAGTGCGACCGCTAACTATGGCTACACCTTC. Translation: CASSATANYGYTF.